The 12 T cell receptor beta chains reported below all come from one sample, sequenced in a study of blood T cell repertoires in COVID-19. Libraries were prepared by immunoSEQ multiplex PCR; TCRdb keeps only in-frame clonotypes and omits some of them. Here the sample spans about 200,000 clones, about 88% being singletons. Sequencing was performed on peripheral blood. Receptor source: a woman older than 75 with acute or convalescent COVID-19.

The CDR3 here is CASSPGLGNEQYF. The CDR3 nucleotides read TGTGCCAGCAGCCCCGGACTAGGAAACGAGCAGTACTTC. The rearrangement links TRBV5-6 to TRBJ2-7; 7 bases match TRBD2. The V gene's germline CDR1 is SGHDT and CDR2 YYEEEE. The CDR3 spans 13 residues. V lost 4 bases to trimming and J lost 5 bases; unmatched junction nucleotides: 6.

A word on this clone: Other DNA sequences of this sample code for an identical CDR3. This chain joins TRBV28 and TRBJ1-2, with D unresolved. The V end was cut by 2 bases, the J end by 8 bases, with 18 bases between. The CDR3 runs to 15 residues. Germline V gene data show CDR1 as MDHEN and CDR2 as SYDVKM. CDR3: CASSLGSGNQPGYTF. CDR3 in DNA: TGTGCCAGCAGTTTAGGGTCGGGGAACCAACCCGGCTACACCTTC.

The chain joins TRBV28 to TRBJ2-4, with D perhaps matching TRBD2 (5 bases). Between the trimmed V and J ends, which lost 5 bases and 6 bases, there was a span of 17 bases. The length of the CDR3 is 15 residues. Germline-derived CDR1 and CDR2 are MDHEN and SYDVKM. DNA for the CDR3: TGTGCCAGCAGTGGTAGCAGTTGGGAGCGAAACATTCAGTACTTC. The encoded protein is CASSGSSWERNIQYF.

This chain links TRBV28 with TRBJ1-2; D might be TRBD1 (6 bases). Germline V gives CDR1 MDHEN, CDR2 SYDVKM. V lost 6 bases and J 5 bases, leaving 13 bases between the germline ends. The length of the CDR3 is 13 residues. The CDR3 reads CASSRADRYGYTF. The CDR3 DNA sequence: TGTGCCAGCAGCCGGGCGGACAGATATGGCTACACCTTC.

CDR3: CASSHHQGQGVYPQYF. Written as DNA, the CDR3 is TGTGCCAGCAGCCATCACCAGGGACAGGGGGTTTATCCGCAGTATTTT. V gene TRBV7-9 combines with J gene TRBJ2-3; 11 bases map to TRBD1. This CDR3 is built from 16 residues. Germline V gene lookup returns CDR1 SEHNR and CDR2 FQNEAQ (reference sequence). V dropped 5 bases and J dropped 10; count of bases not matched to a gene: 14. Based on the CDR3 plus reference TRBV7-9 and TRBJ2-3, the full variable domain is DTGVSQNPRHKITKRGQNVTFRCDPISEHNRLYWYRQTLGQGPEFLTYFQNEAQLEKSRLLSDRFSAERPKGSFSTLEIQRTEQGDSAMYLCASSHHQGQGVYPQYFGPGTRLTVL.

This clone was observed once. Mismatch with germline at one junction end may stem from a read error. CDR3 residues: CASSQLSTDTQYF. The DNA for the CDR3 is TGTGCTAGCAGCCAACTCAGCACAGATACGCAGTATTTT. The chain couples TRBV7-7 to TRBJ2-3, with D uncertain. The germline V gene encodes CDR1 SSHAT and CDR2 FNYEAQ (reference sequence). The CDR3 is 13 residues long.

The rearrangement uses TRBV28 and TRBJ1-3, with 7 bases fitting TRBD1. Per germline, CDR1 MDHEN and CDR2 SYDVKM. The trim removed 4 bases at V and 6 bases at J, leaving 18 bases unmatched. This CDR3 region has 18 residues. CDR3 DNA sequence: TGTGCCAGCAGTTCGACAGGGAGCCTTTCTCTCTCCCTAAACACCATATATTTT. This sequence encodes CASSSTGSLSLSLNTIYF.

The gene calls are TRBV4-3 and TRBJ1-2, with a possible D match to TRBD1 (5 bases). Germline V gives CDR1 LGHNA, CDR2 YSLEER. The CDR3 is made up of 16 amino acids. V shed 1 base and J shed 4 bases, with 16 bases lying between them. The CDR3 loop is CASSQALPGVGYGYTF. The DNA for the CDR3 is TGCGCCAGCAGCCAAGCTCTCCCGGGGGTCGGCTATGGCTACACCTTC.

The chain joins TRBV6-5 to TRBJ2-7; TRBD2 matches 7 bases. The CDR3 loop spans 12 amino acids. Germline CDR1 reads MNHEY; CDR2 reads SVGAGI. The CDR3 region is CASWGGTYEQYF. The CDR3 nucleotides are TGTGCTTCCTGGGGGGGAACCTACGAGCAGTACTTC.

The chain carries TRBV7-9 and TRBJ2-2; 9 bases match TRBD1. Germline loops: CDR1 SEHNR, CDR2 FQNEAQ (reference sequence). J lost 5 bases, V lost 10 bases, and 2 bases had no gene match. The CDR3 extends over 12 amino acids. CDR3 DNA: TGTGCCATGGACAGGGGTACCGGGGAGCTGTTTTTT. Its protein product is CAMDRGTGELFF.

This chain joins TRBV9 and TRBJ2-2; no firm D call. Trimming removed 0 bases from V and 7 bases from J, with 10 bases in between. Germline V gene lookup returns CDR1 SGDLS and CDR2 YYNGEE. The CDR3 loop spans 14 amino acids. Here the CDR3 DNA reads TGTGCCAGCAGCGTAGGACGGAGAGGCGGGGAGCTGTTTTTT. This sequence encodes CASSVGRRGGELFF.

In its sample, this clone was seen a few times. The CDR3 here is CASKLEEDQVDTQYF. The CDR3 nucleotides are TGTGCCAGCAAGCTGGAGGAGGACCAGGTGGATACGCAGTATTTT. The V call is TRBV5-6, the J call TRBJ2-3; D may be TRBD2 (5 bases). CDR1 SGHDT and CDR2 YYEEEE come from the germline V gene. Deletions cut 6 bases from V and 6 bases from J, with 20 bases between. This CDR3 has 15 amino acids.